This section outlines one TCR beta chain sequence together with its context. Sequenced by immunoSEQ multiplex PCR; TCRdb stores in-frame clones only, minus some. This sample yields under 300,000 clones, of which 80% to 90% are seen a single time; about 2.3% belongs to the top ten. The CDR3 has 15 residues. The V and J ends lost 6 bases and 0 bases respectively, with 15 bases between them. Germline assignment: CDR1 SGDLS and CDR2 YYNGEE. The entry originates in a study of blood T cell repertoires in COVID-19. Background on the study: Sample material is recorded as cDNA or gDNA derived from T cells, B-cell-depleted T cells, or PBMCs.

This TCR came from a man aged 35-49 years who had recovered from COVID-19. Sequenced: peripheral blood. The chain carries TRBV9 and TRBJ1-1, with D maybe TRBD1 (6 bases). This chain's CDR3 is CASTPGQLMNTEAFF. CDR3 bases: TGTGCCAGCACCCCGGGACAATTAATGAACACTGAAGCTTTCTTT. Looking up the rest from reference TRBV9 and TRBJ1-1 gives the full variable domain: DSGVTQTPKHLITATGQRVTLRCSPRSGDLSVYWYQQSLDQGLQFLIQYYNGEERAKGNILERFSAQQFPDLHSELNLSSLELGDSALYFCASTPGQLMNTEAFFGQGTRLTVV.